This passage covers 10 T cell receptor beta chains from one sample sequenced in a study of cytomegalovirus exposure and HLA in healthy donors. PCR used 60 Vbeta primers and 13 Jbeta primers. TCRdb keeps only in-frame clones here, not all; method: immunoSEQ multiplex PCR. The sample lists about 150,000 clones, 76% occurring once. Sequencing input: PBMCs. These receptors were obtained from a man aged 35-49 years in good health and CMV-seronegative.

The rearrangement uses TRBV6-5 and TRBJ1-1; D perhaps matches TRBD1 (5 bases). CDR3 length equals 16 residues. V lost 2 bases and J 1 base, leaving 14 bases between the germline ends. Germline V CDR1 and CDR2: MNHEY, SVGAGI. The CDR3 region has the DNA TGTGCCAGCAGTTACCCGGTGCGCGGGGGGAACACTGAAGCTTTCTTT. Its protein product is CASSYPVRGGNTEAFF.

The CDR3 DNA reads TGTGCCAGCTCACCCCGGGACAGGGCGTACGAGCAGTACTTC. Amino acids: CASSPRDRAYEQYF. The genes are TRBV18 and TRBJ2-7; 9 positions match TRBD1. The CDR3 has 14 amino acids. CDR1 and CDR2 from the germline V gene are KGHSH and LQKENI. The V gene end was trimmed by 3 bases and the J gene end by 4 bases; junction bases not matched to a gene: 4.

The chain has TRBV28 and TRBJ1-5, with TRBD1 identical over 7 bases. This CDR3 spans 17 amino acids. From germline, CDR1 is MDHEN and CDR2 SYDVKM. J gave up 0 bases and V 3 bases, and 8 bases lay outside the gene matches. The CDR3 here is CASSFADRAHSNQPQHF. CDR3 nucleotides: TGTGCCAGCAGTTTCGCAGACAGGGCTCATAGCAATCAGCCCCAGCATTTT.

The chain links TRBV30 to TRBJ2-4; D is possibly TRBD1 (7 bases). CDR1 and CDR2 (germline): GTSNPN, SVGIG (reference sequence). The V and J ends lost 5 bases and 3 bases respectively, with 11 bases between them. This CDR3 has 13 amino acids. CDR3 in amino acids: CAWDQGGKNIQYF. The CDR3 nucleotides read TGTGCCTGGGACCAGGGGGGCAAAAACATTCAGTACTTC.

V is TRBV7-2 and J is TRBJ2-5; 9 positions match TRBD2. Germline CDR1 reads SGHTA; CDR2 reads FQGNSA. J was trimmed by 4 bases and V by 5 bases; bases with no gene match: 5. CDR3 length: 14 amino acids. The CDR3 protein is CASSAGLAPETQYF. In DNA, the CDR3 is TGTGCCAGCAGCGCGGGACTAGCTCCAGAGACCCAGTACTTC.

There are a few counts of this clone. The chain employs TRBV6-1 and TRBJ1-1; D gene ambiguous. V was cut by 3 bases and J by 1 base, with 12 bases left in between. In germline, CDR1 is MNHNS, CDR2 SASEGT. There are 15 residues in the CDR3. The CDR3 nucleotides read TGTGCCAGCAGTGAGGTAGTGGGGAGGAACACTGAAGCTTTCTTT. It codes for CASSEVVGRNTEAFF.

V is TRBV30 and J is TRBJ2-3; D not resolved. Looked up from germline, CDR1 is GTSNPN and CDR2 is SVGIG (reference sequence). Trimming cost V 3 bases and J 6 bases, with 10 bases left between them. This CDR3 contains 12 residues. The CDR3 sequence is CAWSPPGDTQYF. For the CDR3, the DNA is TGTGCCTGGAGCCCCCCCGGTGATACGCAGTATTTT.

The V gene is TRBV9, the J gene TRBJ1-3; 9 nucleotides agree with TRBD1. The CDR3 is made up of 14 amino acids. The ends lost 0 bases at V and 7 bases at J; junction bases unmatched: 2. The germline V gene encodes CDR1 SGDLS and CDR2 YYNGEE. The CDR3 nucleotides are TGTGCCAGCAGCGTAGGGGACAGGGAGAACACCATATATTTT. Its translation: CASSVGDRENTIYF. The full variable domain, rest sourced from reference TRBV9 and TRBJ1-3, is DSGVTQTPKHLITATGQRVTLRCSPRSGDLSVYWYQQSLDQGLQFLIQYYNGEERAKGNILERFSAQQFPDLHSELNLSSLELGDSALYFCASSVGDRENTIYFGEGSWLTVV.

The V gene is TRBV30, the J gene TRBJ1-1, with a weak D call TRBD1 (6 bases). The CDR3 is made up of 15 amino acids. The germline CDR1 and CDR2 sequences are GTSNPN and SVGIG (reference sequence). Deletions cut 1 base from V and 5 bases from J, with 17 bases between. CDR3 protein: CAWSEFQGGGTEAFF. CDR3 DNA: TGTGCCTGGAGTGAGTTTCAGGGAGGGGGGACTGAAGCTTTCTTT.

The chain recombines TRBV6-5 with TRBJ1-1; D unresolved. Germline V gene data show CDR1 as MNHEY and CDR2 as SVGAGI. Trimming shortened V by 3 bases and J by 5 bases, and 10 bases separated the two germline ends. The CDR3 contains 13 residues. In nucleotides, the CDR3 is TGTGCCAGCAGTTATCGCGGGGAAACTGAAGCTTTCTTT. Its protein product is CASSYRGETEAFF.